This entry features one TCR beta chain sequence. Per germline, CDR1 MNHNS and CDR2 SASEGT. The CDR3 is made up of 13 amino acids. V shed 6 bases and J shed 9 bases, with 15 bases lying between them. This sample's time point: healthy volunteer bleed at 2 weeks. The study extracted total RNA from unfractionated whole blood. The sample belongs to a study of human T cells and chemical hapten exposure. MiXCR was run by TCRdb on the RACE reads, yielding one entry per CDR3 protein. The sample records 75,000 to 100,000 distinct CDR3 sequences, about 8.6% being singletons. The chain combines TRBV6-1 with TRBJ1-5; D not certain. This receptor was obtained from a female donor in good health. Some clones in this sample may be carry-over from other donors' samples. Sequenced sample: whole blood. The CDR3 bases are TGTGCCAGCAGGTTGACCGCGATCCGGCCCCAGCATTTT. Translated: CASRLTAIRPQHF.